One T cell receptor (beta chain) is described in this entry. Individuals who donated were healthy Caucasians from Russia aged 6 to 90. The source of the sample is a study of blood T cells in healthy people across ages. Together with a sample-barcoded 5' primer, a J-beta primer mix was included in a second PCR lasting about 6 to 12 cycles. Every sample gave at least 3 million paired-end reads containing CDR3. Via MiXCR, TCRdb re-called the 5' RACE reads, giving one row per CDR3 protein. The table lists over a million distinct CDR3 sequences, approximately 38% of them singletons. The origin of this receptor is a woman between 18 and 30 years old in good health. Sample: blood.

CDR3 nucleotide sequence: TGTGCCAGCAGTGAATTAACAGGCTATAATTCACCCCTCCACTTT. Translated, it gives CASSELTGYNSPLHF. This sequence joins TRBV25-1 and TRBJ1-6; D might be TRBD1 (5 bases). This CDR3 spans 15 amino acids. Germline V gene lookup returns CDR1 MGHDK and CDR2 SYGVNS. Trimming left V 1 base short and J 3 bases short, with 7 bases between.